This T cell receptor beta chain was captured in a study of tumor and adjacent non-tumor tissue in lung cancer. The wider study: Patients comprised about a dozen adenocarcinoma, a couple of squamous cell carcinoma and 1 small cell lung cancer. Findings and limits, study-wide: Shorter survival was associated with higher TCR diversity in tumors. Tumor repertoires had a smaller top 100 clone share than normal lung.

Counting both end residues, the CDR3 totals 12 amino acids. Germline CDR1 and CDR2: MNHEY and SVGEGT. RNA was extracted from bulk tissue without any cell sorting. Between August and November 2014, newly diagnosed, chemotherapy-naive lung cancer patients underwent thoracic surgery in China. This clonotype has only one observation. Its antigen is not identified. The CDR3 ends on some other residue instead of the conserved phenylalanine or tryptophan, so this is likely a read error. Because the CDR3's place on the DNA is in doubt, the DNA is left out and the CDR3 is given as listed by TCRdb. The library came from three nested PCR rounds adapted from ARM-PCR protocols. A single record per CDR3 protein comes from TCRdb applying MiXCR to the multiplex PCR reads. The table has about 200,000 distinct CDR3 sequences, 71% seen once.

The source is a man between 60 and 75 years old with non-small cell lung cancer. The V call is TRBV6-2 or TRBV6-3, the J call TRBJ2-3. What was sequenced was lung tumor tissue. CDR3 protein: CASSPSGDTKYS.